This T cell receptor (beta chain) was captured by sequencing in a study of cytomegalovirus exposure and HLA in healthy donors. Notes on the study in general: Most observed TCR sequences were rare, whereas some public TCRs were detected in many donors. A prior analysis recorded that most TCR beta V segments were productive about 87% or about 30% of the time.

In the PCR, 60 Vbeta and 13 Jbeta primers were used. Clones were read by immunoSEQ multiplex PCR, and TCRdb kept only the in-frame ones, dropping some. The sample records about 160,000 clones, about three quarters being singletons. The junction had 4 bases not matched to a gene; V was cut back by 0 bases and J by 6 bases. Germline V gene sequence: CDR1 SQVTM, CDR2 ANQGSEA. The length of the CDR3 is 14 residues. A remark on this clone: Its antigen remains unidentified.

Specimen: PBMCs. This receptor was identified in a female donor in good health and CMV-seronegative. The V call is TRBV29-1, the J call TRBJ1-1, with 10 positions matching TRBD1. The CDR3 loop is CSVEDLGQGAEAFF. CDR3 nucleotides: TGCAGCGTTGAAGACTTAGGACAGGGGGCTGAAGCTTTCTTT.